This T cell receptor (beta chain) was captured in a study of T cells expressing NK-cell markers. Study as a whole: Seropositivity for HCMV was found in seven of the eight sequenced donors, with one seronegative.

To note about this clonotype: Its antigen is not identified.

The study, taken as a whole, reports: More than 5 donors carried dominant NKG2C+ clonotypes that made up roughly 1.0-8% of their CD8+ T cells. A few of the donors also had these clonotypes leading their CD3+CD56-NKG2C+ fraction.

CDR1 and CDR2 from the germline V gene are LNHDA and SQIVND (reference sequence). The CDR3 is 13 amino acids. Beta-chain TCR cDNA was generated via 5'RACE template switching with UMIs. Following a re-call of the 5' RACE reads, TCRdb has one entry per CDR3 protein and lacks DNA. The sample holds thousands of distinct CDR3 sequences. Sample: blood T cells: a sorted CD56 or NKG2C T cell subset, CD4+ or CD8+ T cells, or bulk PBMC T cells (not recorded which). J is TRBJ2-7 and V is TRBV19; the TRBD1 assignment by TCRdb is unverifiable without DNA. This clonotype was obtained from a man aged 18 to 69 in good health. The CDR3 protein is CASGRTGAYEQYF.